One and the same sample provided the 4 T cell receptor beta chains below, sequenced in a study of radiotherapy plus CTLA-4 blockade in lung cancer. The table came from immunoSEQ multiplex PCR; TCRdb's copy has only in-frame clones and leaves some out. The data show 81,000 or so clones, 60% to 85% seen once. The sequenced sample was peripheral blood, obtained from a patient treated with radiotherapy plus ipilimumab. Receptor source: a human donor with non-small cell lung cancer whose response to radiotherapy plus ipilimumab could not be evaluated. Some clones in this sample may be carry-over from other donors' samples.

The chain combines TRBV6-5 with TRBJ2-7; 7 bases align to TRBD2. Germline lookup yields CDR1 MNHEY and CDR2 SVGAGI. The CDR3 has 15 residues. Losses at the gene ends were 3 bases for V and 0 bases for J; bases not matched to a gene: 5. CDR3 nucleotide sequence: TGTGCCAGCAGTTATCGCGGGGGACTCTCCTACGAGCAGTACTTC. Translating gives CASSYRGGLSYEQYF.

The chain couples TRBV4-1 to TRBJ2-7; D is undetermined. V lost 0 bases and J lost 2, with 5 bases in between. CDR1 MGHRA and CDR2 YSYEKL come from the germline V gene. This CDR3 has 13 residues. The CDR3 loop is CASSQDRPYEQYF. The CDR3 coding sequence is TGCGCCAGCAGCCAAGATCGTCCCTACGAGCAGTACTTC.

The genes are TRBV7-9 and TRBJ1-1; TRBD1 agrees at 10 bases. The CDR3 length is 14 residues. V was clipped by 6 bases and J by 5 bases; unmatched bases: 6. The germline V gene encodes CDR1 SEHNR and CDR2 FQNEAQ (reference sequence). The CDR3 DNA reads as TGTGCCAGCAGTGCAAGGACAGGGGGAACTGAAGCTTTCTTT. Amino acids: CASSARTGGTEAFF.

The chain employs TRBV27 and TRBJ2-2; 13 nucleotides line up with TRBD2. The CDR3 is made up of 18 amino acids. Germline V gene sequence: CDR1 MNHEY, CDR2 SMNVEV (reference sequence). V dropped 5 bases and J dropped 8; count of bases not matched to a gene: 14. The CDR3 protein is CASSHRLAGGPTPGELFF. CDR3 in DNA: TGTGCCAGCAGTCATCGACTAGCGGGGGGCCCTACACCGGGGGAGCTGTTTTTT.